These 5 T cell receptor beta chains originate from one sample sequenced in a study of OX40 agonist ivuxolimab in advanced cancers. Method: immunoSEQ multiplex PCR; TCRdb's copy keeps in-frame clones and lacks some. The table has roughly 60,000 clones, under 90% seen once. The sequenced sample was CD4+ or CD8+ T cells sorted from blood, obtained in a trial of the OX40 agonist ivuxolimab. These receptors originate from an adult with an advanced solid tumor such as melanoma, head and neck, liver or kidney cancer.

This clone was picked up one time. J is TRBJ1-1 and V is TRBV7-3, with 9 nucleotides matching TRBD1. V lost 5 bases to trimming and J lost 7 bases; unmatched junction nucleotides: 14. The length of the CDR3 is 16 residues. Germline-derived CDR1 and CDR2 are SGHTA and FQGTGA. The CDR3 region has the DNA TGTGCCAGCAGCAGGGACAGGGTCTCTTTCGAGGGTGAAGCTTTCTTT. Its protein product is CASSRDRVSFEGEAFF.

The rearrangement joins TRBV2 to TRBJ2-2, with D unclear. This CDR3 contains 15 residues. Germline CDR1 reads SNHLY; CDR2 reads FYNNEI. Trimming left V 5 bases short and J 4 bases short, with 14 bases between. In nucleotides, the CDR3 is TGTGCCAGCAGTATTACCGCCTGGGGCACCGGGGAGCTGTTTTTT. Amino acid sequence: CASSITAWGTGELFF.

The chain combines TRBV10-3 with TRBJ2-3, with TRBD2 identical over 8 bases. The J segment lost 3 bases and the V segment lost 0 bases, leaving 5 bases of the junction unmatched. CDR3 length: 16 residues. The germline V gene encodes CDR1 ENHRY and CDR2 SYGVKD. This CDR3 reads CAISESRRGDTDTQYF. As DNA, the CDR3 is TGTGCCATCAGTGAGTCGAGGCGGGGGGATACAGATACGCAGTATTTT.

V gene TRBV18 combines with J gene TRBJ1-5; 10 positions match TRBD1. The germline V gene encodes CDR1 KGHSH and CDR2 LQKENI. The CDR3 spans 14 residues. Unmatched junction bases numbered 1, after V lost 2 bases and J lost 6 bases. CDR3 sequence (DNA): TGTGCCAGCTCACCAGACAGGGGGCCTCAGCCCCAGCATTTT. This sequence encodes CASSPDRGPQPQHF. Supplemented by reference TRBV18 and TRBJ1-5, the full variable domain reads NAGVMQNPRHLVRRRGQEARLRCSPMKGHSHVYWYRQLPEEGLKFMVYLQKENIIDESGMPKERFSAEFPKEGPSILRIQQVVRGDSAAYFCASSPDRGPQPQHFGDGTRLSIL.

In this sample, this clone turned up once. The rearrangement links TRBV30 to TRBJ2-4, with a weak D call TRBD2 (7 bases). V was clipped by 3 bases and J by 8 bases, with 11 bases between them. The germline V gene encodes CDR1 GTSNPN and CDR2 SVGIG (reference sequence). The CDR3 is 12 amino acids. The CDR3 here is CAWRGGGYIQYF. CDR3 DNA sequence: TGTGCCTGGAGGGGAGGGGGGTACATTCAGTACTTC.